This is a list of T cell receptor beta chains from one sample in a study of T cell repertoires in chronic hepatitis B. Repertoires were generated with immunoSEQ multiplex PCR, while TCRdb's copy carries only in-frame clones and drops some. Its table lists about two dozen clones. The sample consisted of HBV polymerase (pol282) epitope-specific CD8+ T cells from PBMCs. Source of these receptors: a human donor with chronic hepatitis B virus infection. Each CDR3 is given with its conserved first and last residue. D genes are given only for firm matches. Clone size is shown for a subset of rows, as once, few, many or a class of expanded clone.

size | J | D | V | DNA | CDR3
- | TRBJ2-1 | TRBD2 | TRBV4-1 | TGCGCCAGCACCCAAGAGGGTAGCGGGAGTCTCTACAATGAGCAGTTCTTC | CASTQEGSGSLYNEQFF
- | TRBJ1-2 | - | TRBV5-4 | TGTGCCAGCCACTCACACCCAGGAAAGACCTATGGCTACACCTTC | CASHSHPGKTYGYTF
- | TRBJ2-7 | - | TRBV5-6 | TGTGCCAGCAGCATCGTACAGGGAATTTGGACCTACGAGCAGTACTTC | CASSIVQGIWTYEQYF
- | TRBJ1-1 | TRBD1 | TRBV28 | TGTGCCAGCAGTTCTTGGACAGGGCAGAACACTGAAGCTTTCTTT | CASSSWTGQNTEAFF
once | TRBJ2-5 | - | TRBV4-1 | TGCGCCAGCAGTGAGCATCTGAGGATCACCGTCGACGAGATCCAGTACTTC | CASSEHLRITVDEIQYF
- | TRBJ2-6 | TRBD2 | TRBV7-7 | TGTGCCAGCAGCAGACTAGCAGTGCCACAAAGTCGGGCCAACGTCCTGACTTTC | CASSRLAVPQSRANVLTF
- | TRBJ2-7 | - | TRBV7-9 | TGTGCCAGCAGCGACGGGACGGCTCGCGGCGAGCAGTACTTC | CASSDGTARGEQYF
- | TRBJ2-1 | TRBD2 | TRBV15 | TGTGCCACCAGCAGAGAGGCTAGCGGGAGCGATGAGCAGTTCTTC | CATSREASGSDEQFF
- | TRBJ2-7 | TRBD2 | TRBV7-9 | TGTGCCAGCAGCCCGACTAGCGGGACGAGCTCCTACGAGCAGTACTTC | CASSPTSGTSSYEQYF
- | TRBJ2-1 | - | TRBV6-1 | TGTGCCAGCAGCCCGACAGGCGAAGCCTACAATGAGCAGTTCTTC | CASSPTGEAYNEQFF